This TCR beta chain was profiled in a study of tumor-infiltrating lymphocytes in primary liver carcinoma. Turning to this clonotype: No antigen is known for it. One end of the junction does not line up with germline, which may come from a read error.

The source of the blood RNA was unsorted whole blood, and germline DNA was extracted as well. Germline-derived CDR1 and CDR2 are SGHAT and FQNNGV. The CDR3 runs 17 residues. Study-level points and caveats: Lower overlap was observed for tumor-adjacent and tumor-blood pairs relative to tumor region pairs.

Starting material of 500 ng total RNA yielded TCR beta cDNA via a constant-region primer. Modified slightly, ARM-PCR produced TCR beta libraries over three nested multiplex PCR rounds. Two initial PCR rounds of around 10 cycles each paired TRBV1-TRBV30 forward primers with a C-beta reverse primer. TCRdb recomputed calls from the multiplex PCR reads with MiXCR, one row per CDR3 protein. This table has fewer than 350,000 distinct CDR3 sequences, approximately 64% appearing once. V and J are TRBV11-2 and TRBJ2-3, with TRBD2 matching 9 bases. This sequence originates from a man in his forties with primary liver carcinoma and hepatitis B virus infection. Sequencing was done on a sample of peripheral blood. The CDR3 DNA is TGTGCCAGCAGTCCTACCCCTAGCGGGATTAACACAGGTACGCAGTATTTT. Protein product: CASSPTPSGINTGTQYF.